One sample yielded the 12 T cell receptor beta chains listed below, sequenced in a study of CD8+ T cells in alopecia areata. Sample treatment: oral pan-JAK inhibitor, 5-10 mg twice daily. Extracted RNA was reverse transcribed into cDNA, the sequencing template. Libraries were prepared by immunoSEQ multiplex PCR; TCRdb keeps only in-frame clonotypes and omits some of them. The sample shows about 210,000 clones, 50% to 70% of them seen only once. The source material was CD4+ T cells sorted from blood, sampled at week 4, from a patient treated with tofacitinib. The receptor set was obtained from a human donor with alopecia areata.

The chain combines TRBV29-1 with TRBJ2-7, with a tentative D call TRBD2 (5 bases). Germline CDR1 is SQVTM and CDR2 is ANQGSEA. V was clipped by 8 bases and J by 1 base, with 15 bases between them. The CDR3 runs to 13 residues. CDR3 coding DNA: TGCAGCACCGGAGCGGTGTCATCCTACGAGCAGTACTTC. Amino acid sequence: CSTGAVSSYEQYF.

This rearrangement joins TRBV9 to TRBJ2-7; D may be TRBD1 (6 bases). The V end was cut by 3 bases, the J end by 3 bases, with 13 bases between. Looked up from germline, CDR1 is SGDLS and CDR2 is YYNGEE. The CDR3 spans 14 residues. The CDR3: CASSGRDTYYEQYF. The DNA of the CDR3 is TGTGCCAGCAGCGGCCGGGACACCTACTACGAGCAGTACTTC.

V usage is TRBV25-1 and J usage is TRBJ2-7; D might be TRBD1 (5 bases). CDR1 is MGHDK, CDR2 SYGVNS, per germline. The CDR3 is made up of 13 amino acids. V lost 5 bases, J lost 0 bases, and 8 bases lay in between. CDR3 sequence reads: CASSMDISYEQYF. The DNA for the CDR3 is TGTGCCAGCAGTATGGACATCTCCTACGAGCAGTACTTC.

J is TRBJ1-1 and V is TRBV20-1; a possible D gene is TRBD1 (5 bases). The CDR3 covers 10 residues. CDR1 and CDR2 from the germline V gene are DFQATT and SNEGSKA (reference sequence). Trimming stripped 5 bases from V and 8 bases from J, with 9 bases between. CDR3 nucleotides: TGCAGTGCTGTACAGGACGAAGCTTTCTTT. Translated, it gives CSAVQDEAFF.

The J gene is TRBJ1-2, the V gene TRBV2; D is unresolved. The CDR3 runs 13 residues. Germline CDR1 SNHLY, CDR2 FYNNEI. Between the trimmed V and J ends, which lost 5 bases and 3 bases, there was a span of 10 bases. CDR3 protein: CASSLRRDYGYTF. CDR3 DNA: TGTGCCAGCAGTCTTAGACGGGACTATGGCTACACCTTC.

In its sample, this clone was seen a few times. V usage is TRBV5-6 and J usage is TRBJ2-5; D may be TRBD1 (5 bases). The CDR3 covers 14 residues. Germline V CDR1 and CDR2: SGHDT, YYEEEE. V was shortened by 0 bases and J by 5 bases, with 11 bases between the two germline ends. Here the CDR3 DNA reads TGTGCCAGCAGCTTGGCTGGGGCACGGGAGACCCAGTACTTC. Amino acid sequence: CASSLAGARETQYF.

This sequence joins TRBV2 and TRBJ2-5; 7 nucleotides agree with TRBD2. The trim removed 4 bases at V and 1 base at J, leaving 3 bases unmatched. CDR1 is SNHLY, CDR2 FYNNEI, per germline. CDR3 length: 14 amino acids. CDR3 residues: CASSAGGVQETQYF. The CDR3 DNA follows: TGTGCCAGCAGTGCTGGGGGGGTCCAAGAGACCCAGTACTTC.

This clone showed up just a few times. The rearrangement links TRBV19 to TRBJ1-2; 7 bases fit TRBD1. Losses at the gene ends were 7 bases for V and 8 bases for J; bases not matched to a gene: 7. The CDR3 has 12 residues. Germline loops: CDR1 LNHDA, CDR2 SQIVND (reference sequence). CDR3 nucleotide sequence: TGTGCCAGTACCGACAGGGTGGTAGGCTACACCTTC. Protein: CASTDRVVGYTF.

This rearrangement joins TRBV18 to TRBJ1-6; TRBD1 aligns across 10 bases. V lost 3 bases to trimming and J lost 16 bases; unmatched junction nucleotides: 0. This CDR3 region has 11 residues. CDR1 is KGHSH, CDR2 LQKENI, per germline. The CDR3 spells CASSPGQGLHF. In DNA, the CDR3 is TGTGCCAGCTCACCGGGACAGGGGCTCCACTTT. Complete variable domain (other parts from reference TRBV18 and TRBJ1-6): NAGVMQNPRHLVRRRGQEARLRCSPMKGHSHVYWYRQLPEEGLKFMVYLQKENIIDESGMPKERFSAEFPKEGPSILRIQQVVRGDSAAYFCASSPGQGLHFGNGTRLTVT.

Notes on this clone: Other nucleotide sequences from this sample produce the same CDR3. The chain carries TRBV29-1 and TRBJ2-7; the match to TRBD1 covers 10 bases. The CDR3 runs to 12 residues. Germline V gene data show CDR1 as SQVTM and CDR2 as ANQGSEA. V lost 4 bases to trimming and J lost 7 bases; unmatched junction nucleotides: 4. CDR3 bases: TGCAGCGTTGGACAGGGGGCTGGAGAGCAGTACTTC. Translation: CSVGQGAGEQYF.

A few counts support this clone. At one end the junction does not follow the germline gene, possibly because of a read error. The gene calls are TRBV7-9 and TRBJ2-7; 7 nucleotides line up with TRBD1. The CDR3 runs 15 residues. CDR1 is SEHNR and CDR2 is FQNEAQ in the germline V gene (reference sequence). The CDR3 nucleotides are TGTGCCAGCAGCTTAAAGGGGGCACCCTCCGACGAGCAGTACTTC. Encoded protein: CASSLKGAPSDEQYF.

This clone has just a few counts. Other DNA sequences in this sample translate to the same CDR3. The CDR3 region has the DNA TGTGCCAGCTCACCACCCAGCTCCTACGAGCAGTACTTC. Encoded protein: CASSPPSSYEQYF. The V call is TRBV18, the J call TRBJ2-7; D call uncertain. CDR3 length equals 13 residues. Per germline, CDR1 KGHSH and CDR2 LQKENI. Trimming removed 0 bases at V and 0 bases at J, with 3 bases between.